This T cell receptor beta chain was sequenced during a study of PD-1 blockade in classical Hodgkin lymphoma. Each patient's relapse followed autologous stem cell transplantation, and brentuximab vedotin exposure varied. Only in-frame clones appear in the TCRdb table, and some are missing; sequencing was by immunoSEQ multiplex PCR. Here the sample spans tens of thousands of clones, approximately 89% being singletons. The CDR3 sequence is 12 residues long. The germline V and J ends were trimmed by 7 bases and 1 base, with 7 bases remaining between them. Germline V gene lookup returns CDR1 SEHNR and CDR2 FQNEAQ (reference sequence).

The sample was peripheral blood mononuclear cells (PBMCs), taken before the second cycle of nivolumab. The V and J genes are TRBV7-9 and TRBJ1-1, with D hard to call. The receptor was isolated from a human donor with classical Hodgkin lymphoma. The CDR3 loop is CASTRGNTEAFF. CDR3 coding DNA: TGTGCCAGCACTCGGGGGAACACTGAAGCTTTCTTT.